This TCR beta chain was found in a study of cytomegalovirus exposure and HLA in healthy donors. Overall study context: The use of the same platform for the 100 to 150 validation repertoires and the 550 to 850 first-cohort repertoires was reported by a later analysis.

The germline V gene encodes CDR1 SGHTA and CDR2 FQGNSA. With 2 bases removed from V and 2 bases from J, the gap between germline ends came to 8 bases. The CDR3 sequence is 14 residues long. Points from the study as a whole: There were 150 or so TCR beta chains listed as cytomegalovirus-associated.

A note on this clone: Its antigen is currently unknown.

Libraries were prepared by immunoSEQ multiplex PCR; TCRdb keeps only in-frame clonotypes and omits some of them. The data hold roughly 140,000 clones, with roughly nine tenths observed a single time. The donors were members of the validation cohort, which comprised 120 subjects and was separate from the first cohort of 600 to 800 subjects. Sequenced: PBMCs. This chain connects TRBV7-2 to TRBJ2-3, with a tentative D call TRBD1 (5 bases). This sequence originates from a man aged 18 to 30 in good health and CMV-seronegative. CDR3: CASSLMDNTDTQYF. The CDR3, as DNA: TGTGCCAGCAGCTTAATGGACAACACAGATACGCAGTATTTT.